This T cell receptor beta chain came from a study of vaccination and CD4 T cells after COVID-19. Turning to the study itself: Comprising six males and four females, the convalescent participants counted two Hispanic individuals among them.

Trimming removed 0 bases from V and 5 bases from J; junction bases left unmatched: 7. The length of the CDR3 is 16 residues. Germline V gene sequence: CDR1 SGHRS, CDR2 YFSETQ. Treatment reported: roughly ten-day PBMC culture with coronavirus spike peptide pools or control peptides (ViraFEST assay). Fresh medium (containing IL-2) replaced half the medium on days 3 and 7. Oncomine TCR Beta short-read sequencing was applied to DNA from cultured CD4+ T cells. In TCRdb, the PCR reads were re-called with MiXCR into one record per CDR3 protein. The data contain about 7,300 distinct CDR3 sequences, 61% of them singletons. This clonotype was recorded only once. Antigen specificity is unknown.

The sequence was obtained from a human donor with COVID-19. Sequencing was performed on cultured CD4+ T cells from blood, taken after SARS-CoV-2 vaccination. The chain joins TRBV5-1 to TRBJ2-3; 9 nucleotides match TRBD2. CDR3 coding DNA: TGCGCCAGCAGCTTGGGGGCGGGGGGGCATCAAGATACGCAGTATTTT. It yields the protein CASSLGAGGHQDTQYF. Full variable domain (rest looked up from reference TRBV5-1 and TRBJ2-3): KAGVTQTPRYLIKTRGQQVTLSCSPISGHRSVSWYQQTPGQGLQFLFEYFSETQRNKGNFPGRFSGRQFSNSRSEMNVSTLELGDSALYLCASSLGAGGHQDTQYFGPGTRLTVL.